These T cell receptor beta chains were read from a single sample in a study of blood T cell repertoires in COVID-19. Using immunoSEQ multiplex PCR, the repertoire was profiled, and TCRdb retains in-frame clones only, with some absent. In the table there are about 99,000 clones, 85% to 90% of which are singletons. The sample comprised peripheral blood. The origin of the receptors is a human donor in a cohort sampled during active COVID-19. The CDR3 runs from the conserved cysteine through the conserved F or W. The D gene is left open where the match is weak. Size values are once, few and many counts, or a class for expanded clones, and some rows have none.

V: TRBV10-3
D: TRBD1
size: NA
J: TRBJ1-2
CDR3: CAIREGQGNCTF
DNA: TGTGCCATCAGGGAGGGACAGGGGAACTGCACCTTC

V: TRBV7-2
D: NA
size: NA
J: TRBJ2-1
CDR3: CASRRLNNEQFF
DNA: TGTGCCAGCAGACGACTTAACAATGAGCAGTTCTTC

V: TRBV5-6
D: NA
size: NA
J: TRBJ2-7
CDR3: CASSLRGYEQYF
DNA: TGTGCCAGCAGCTTGCGGGGATACGAGCAGTACTTC

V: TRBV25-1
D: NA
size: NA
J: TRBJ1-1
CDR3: CASSGGTLNTEAFF
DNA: TGTGCCAGCAGTGGAGGGACATTGAACACTGAAGCTTTCTTT

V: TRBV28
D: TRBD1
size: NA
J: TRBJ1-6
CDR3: CASGTGGSSLHF
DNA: TGTGCCAGTGGGACAGGGGGATCTTCCCTCCACTTT

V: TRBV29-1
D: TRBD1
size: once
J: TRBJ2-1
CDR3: CSVPPGQSLGEQFF
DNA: TGCAGCGTACCCCCGGGACAGAGCTTGGGGGAGCAGTTCTTC

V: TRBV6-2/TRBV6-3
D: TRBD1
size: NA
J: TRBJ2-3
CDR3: CASSRRTGGGPSTDTQYF
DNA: TGTGCCAGCAGCCGACGGACAGGGGGCGGGCCTTCCACAGATACGCAGTATTTT

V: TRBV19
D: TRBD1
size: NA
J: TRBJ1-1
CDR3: CASSEGTGYTEAFF
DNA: TGTGCCAGTAGTGAAGGGACAGGGTACACTGAAGCTTTCTTT

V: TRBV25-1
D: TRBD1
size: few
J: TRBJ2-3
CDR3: CASSPGTDPSTDTQYF
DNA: TGTGCCAGCAGTCCCGGGACAGATCCTAGCACAGATACGCAGTATTTT

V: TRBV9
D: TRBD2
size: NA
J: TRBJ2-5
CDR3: CASSVGIRTSGGETQYF
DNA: TGTGCCAGCAGCGTAGGGATACGGACTAGCGGGGGAGAGACCCAGTACTTC

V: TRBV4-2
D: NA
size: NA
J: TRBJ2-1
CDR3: CASSQDLPTEQFF
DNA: TGTGCCAGCAGCCAAGATCTGCCTACTGAGCAGTTCTTC

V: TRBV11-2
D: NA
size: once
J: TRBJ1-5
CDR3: CASSRGSGGRNQPQHF
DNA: TGTGCCAGCAGCCGAGGGTCCGGGGGACGAAATCAGCCCCAGCATTTT

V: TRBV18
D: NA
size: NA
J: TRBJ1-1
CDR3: CASSPPNRGGTNTEAFF
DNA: TGTGCCAGCTCACCGCCGAACAGAGGAGGAACGAACACTGAAGCTTTCTTT

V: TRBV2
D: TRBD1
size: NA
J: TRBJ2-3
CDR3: CASRPWGQLSTDTQYF
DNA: TGTGCCAGCAGGCCCTGGGGACAGTTGAGCACAGATACGCAGTATTTT

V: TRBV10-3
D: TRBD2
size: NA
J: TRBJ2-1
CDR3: CAISGGTSGRWSYNEQFF
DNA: TGTGCCATCAGTGGGGGGACTAGCGGGAGATGGTCCTACAATGAGCAGTTCTTC

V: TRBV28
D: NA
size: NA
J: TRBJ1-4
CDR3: CASSSMTVGVEKLFF
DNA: TGTGCCAGCAGTTCGATGACAGTGGGTGTGGAAAAACTGTTTTTT

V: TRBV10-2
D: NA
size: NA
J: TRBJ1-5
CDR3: CASSDGLEGQPQHF
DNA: TGCGCCAGCAGTGATGGCCTTGAGGGTCAGCCCCAGCATTTT

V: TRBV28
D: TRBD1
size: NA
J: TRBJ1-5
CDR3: CAHRGPNQPQHF
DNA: TGTGCCCACAGGGGGCCTAATCAGCCCCAGCATTTT

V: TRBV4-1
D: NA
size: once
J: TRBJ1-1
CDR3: CASSHHMTGKNTEAFF
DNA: TGCGCCAGCAGCCACCACATGACAGGAAAGAACACTGAAGCTTTCTTT

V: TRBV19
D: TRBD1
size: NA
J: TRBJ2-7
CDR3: CASSVGTGSFYYEQYF
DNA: TGTGCCAGTAGTGTCGGGACAGGGAGTTTCTACTACGAGCAGTACTTC

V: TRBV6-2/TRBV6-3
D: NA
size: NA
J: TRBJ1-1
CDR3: CASSYETGLPEAFF
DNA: TGTGCCAGCAGTTACGAAACAGGGTTGCCTGAAGCTTTCTTT

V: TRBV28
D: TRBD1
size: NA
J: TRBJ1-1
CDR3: CATERTGRVEAFF
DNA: TGTGCCACCGAAAGGACAGGTCGAGTCGAAGCTTTCTTT

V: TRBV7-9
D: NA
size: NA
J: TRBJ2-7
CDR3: CASSRLPGSSYEQYF
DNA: TGTGCCAGCAGCCGCCTCCCCGGGAGCTCCTACGAGCAGTACTTC

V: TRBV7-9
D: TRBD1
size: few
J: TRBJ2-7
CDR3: CASSGQVYEQYF
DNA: TGTGCCAGCAGCGGACAGGTCTACGAGCAGTACTTC

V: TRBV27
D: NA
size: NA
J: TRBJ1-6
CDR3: CASSPGGTINSPLHF
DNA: TGTGCCAGCAGTCCCGGAGGGACCATTAATTCACCCCTCCACTTT

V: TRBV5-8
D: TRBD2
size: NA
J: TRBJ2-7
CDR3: CASSLAVTSGRSYEQYF
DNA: TGTGCCAGCAGCTTGGCGGTGACTAGCGGGAGGTCCTACGAGCAGTACTTC

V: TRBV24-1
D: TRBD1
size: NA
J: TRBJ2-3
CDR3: CATSDPGITGVATQYF
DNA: TGTGCCACCAGTGATCCGGGAATCACAGGGGTTGCTACGCAGTATTTT

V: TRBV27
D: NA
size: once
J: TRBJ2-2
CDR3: CASSLVEGRGPGELFF
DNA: TGTGCCAGCAGTTTAGTGGAGGGCCGGGGACCCGGGGAGCTGTTTTTT

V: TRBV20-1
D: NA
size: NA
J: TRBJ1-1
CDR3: CSARREEAFF
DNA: TGCAGTGCTAGACGCGAAGAAGCTTTCTTT

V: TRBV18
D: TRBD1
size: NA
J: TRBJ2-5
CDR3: CASSQDREETQYF
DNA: TGTGCCAGCTCCCAGGACAGGGAAGAGACCCAGTACTTC

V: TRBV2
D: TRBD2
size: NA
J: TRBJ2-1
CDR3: CASTAGVPPNEQFF
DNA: TGTGCCAGCACTGCGGGGGTCCCGCCCAATGAGCAGTTCTTC

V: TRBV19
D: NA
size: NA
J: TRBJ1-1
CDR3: CASAPRNTEAFF
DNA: TGTGCCAGTGCGCCGCGGAACACTGAAGCTTTCTTT

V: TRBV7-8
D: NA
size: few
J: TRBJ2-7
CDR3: CASSLAFQAAGEQYF
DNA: TGTGCCAGCAGCTTAGCTTTTCAGGCAGCAGGCGAGCAGTACTTC

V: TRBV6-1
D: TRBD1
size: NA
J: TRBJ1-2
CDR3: CASREGQGIGYTF
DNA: TGTGCCAGCAGGGAAGGACAGGGTATAGGCTACACCTTC

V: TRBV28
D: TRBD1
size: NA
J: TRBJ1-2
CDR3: CASGTRGRLNGYTF
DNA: TGTGCCAGCGGCACCAGGGGGCGCCTTAATGGCTACACCTTC

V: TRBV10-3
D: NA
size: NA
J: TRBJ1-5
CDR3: CAIAQGPDQPQHF
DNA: TGTGCCATAGCACAGGGTCCGGATCAGCCCCAGCATTTT

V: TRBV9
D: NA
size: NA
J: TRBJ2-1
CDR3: CASSVRSVAYNEQFF
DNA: TGTGCCAGCAGCGTGCGTAGCGTTGCCTACAATGAGCAGTTCTTC

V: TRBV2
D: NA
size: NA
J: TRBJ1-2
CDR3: CASSRVFGYTF
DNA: TGTGCCAGCAGCCGCGTTTTCGGCTACACCTTC

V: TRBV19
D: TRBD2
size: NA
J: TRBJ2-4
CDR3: CATRGEGFPKNIQYF
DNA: TGTGCCACCCGCGGGGAGGGTTTTCCCAAAAACATTCAGTACTTC

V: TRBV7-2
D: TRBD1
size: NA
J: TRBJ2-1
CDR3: CASSQRGQGAHNEQFF
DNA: TGTGCCAGCAGCCAACGGGGACAGGGGGCCCACAATGAGCAGTTCTTC

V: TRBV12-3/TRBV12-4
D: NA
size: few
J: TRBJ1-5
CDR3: CASQGSNQPQHF
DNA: TGTGCCTCTCAGGGCAGCAATCAGCCCCAGCATTTT

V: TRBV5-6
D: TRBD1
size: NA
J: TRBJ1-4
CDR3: CASSRGDREVDEKLFF
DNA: TGTGCCAGCAGCCGGGGAGACAGGGAGGTCGATGAAAAACTGTTTTTT

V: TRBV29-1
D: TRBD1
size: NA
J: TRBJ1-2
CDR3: CSARTGASGYTF
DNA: TGCAGCGCTAGGACAGGGGCATCTGGCTACACCTTC

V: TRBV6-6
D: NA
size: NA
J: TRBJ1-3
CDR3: CASRYTESSGNTIYF
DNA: TGTGCCAGCAGGTATACAGAGAGCTCTGGAAACACCATATATTTT

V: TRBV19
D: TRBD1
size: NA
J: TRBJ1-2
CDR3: CASSIDVDRADGYTF
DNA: TGTGCCAGTAGTATAGATGTCGACAGGGCCGATGGCTACACCTTC

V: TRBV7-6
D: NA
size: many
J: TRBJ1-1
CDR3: CASSFPGTEAFF
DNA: TGTGCCAGCAGCTTCCCGGGCACTGAAGCTTTCTTT

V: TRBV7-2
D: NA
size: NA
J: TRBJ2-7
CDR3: CASSLRTAINEQYF
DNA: TGTGCCAGCAGCTTAAGGACTGCTATAAACGAGCAGTACTTC

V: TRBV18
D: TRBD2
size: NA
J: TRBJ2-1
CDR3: CASSPRLAGRNILYNEQFF
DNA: TGTGCCAGCTCACCACGGCTAGCGGGACGGAACATCCTTTACAATGAGCAGTTCTTC

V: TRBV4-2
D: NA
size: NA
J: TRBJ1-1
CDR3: CASSQERGSNTEAFF
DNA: TGTGCCAGCAGCCAAGAGCGGGGATCGAACACTGAAGCTTTCTTT

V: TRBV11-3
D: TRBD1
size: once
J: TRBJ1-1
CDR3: CASSSPRGSEAFF
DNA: TGTGCCAGCAGCTCCCCCAGGGGGTCTGAAGCTTTCTTT

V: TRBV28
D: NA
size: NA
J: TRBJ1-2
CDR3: CASSLSGSHGYTF
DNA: TGTGCCAGCAGTTTATCAGGGTCCCATGGCTACACCTTC

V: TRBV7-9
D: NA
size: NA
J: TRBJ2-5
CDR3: CASSLVRWTEQETQYF
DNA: TGTGCCAGCAGCTTAGTTCGGTGGACAGAGCAAGAGACCCAGTACTTC

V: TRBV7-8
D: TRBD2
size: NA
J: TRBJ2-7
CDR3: CASSGDYNYEQYF
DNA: TGTGCCAGCAGTGGGGACTATAACTACGAGCAGTACTTC